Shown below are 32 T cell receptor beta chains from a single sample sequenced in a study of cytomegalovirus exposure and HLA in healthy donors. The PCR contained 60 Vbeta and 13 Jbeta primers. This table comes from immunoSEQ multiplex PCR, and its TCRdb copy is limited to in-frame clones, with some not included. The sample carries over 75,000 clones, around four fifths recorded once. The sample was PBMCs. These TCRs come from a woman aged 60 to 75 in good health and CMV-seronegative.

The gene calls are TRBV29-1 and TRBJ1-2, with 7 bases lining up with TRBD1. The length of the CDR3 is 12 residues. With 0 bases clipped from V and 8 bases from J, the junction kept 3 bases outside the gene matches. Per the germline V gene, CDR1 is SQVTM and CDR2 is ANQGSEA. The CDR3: CSVEDRGTGYTF. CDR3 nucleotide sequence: TGCAGCGTTGAAGACAGGGGGACAGGCTACACCTTC.

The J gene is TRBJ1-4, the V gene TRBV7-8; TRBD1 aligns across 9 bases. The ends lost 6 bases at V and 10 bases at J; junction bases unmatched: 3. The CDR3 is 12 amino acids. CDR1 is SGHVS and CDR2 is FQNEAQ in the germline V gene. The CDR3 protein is CASRDRGVKLFF. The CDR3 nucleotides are TGTGCCAGCAGGGACAGGGGTGTAAAACTGTTTTTT.

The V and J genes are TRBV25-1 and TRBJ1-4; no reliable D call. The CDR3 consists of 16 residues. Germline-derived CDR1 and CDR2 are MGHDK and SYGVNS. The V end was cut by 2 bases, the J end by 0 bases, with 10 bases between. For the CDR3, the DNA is TGTGCCAGCAGTGAAAAGGTCACAGCAACTAATGAAAAACTGTTTTTT. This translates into CASSEKVTATNEKLFF. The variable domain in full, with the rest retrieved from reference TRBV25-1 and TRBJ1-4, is EADIYQTPRYLVIGTGKKITLECSQTMGHDKMYWYQQDPGMELHLIHYSYGVNSTEKGDLSSESTVSRIRTEHFPLTLESARPSHTSQYLCASSEKVTATNEKLFFGSGTQLSVL.

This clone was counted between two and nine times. The CDR3 bases are TGTGCCAGTAGGGGACAGGAGACTAACTATGGCTACACCTTC. Its translation is CASRGQETNYGYTF. This chain links TRBV19 with TRBJ1-2; 8 nucleotides agree with TRBD1. CDR1 and CDR2 (germline): LNHDA, SQIVND (reference sequence). The trim removed 6 bases at V and 0 bases at J, leaving 3 bases unmatched. The CDR3 length is 14 residues.

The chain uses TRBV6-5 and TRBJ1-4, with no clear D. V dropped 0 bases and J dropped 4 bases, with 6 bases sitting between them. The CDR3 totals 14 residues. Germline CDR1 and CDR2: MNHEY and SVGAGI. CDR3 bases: TGTGCCAGCAGTTACTCTGTCGGTAATGAAAAACTGTTTTTT. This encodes CASSYSVGNEKLFF.

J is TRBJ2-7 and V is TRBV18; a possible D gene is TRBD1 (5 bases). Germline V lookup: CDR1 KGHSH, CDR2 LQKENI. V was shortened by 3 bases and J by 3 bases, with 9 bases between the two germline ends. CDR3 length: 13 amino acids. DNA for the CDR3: TGTGCCAGCTCACCGAGTGACAGCTACGAGCAGTACTTC. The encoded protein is CASSPSDSYEQYF.

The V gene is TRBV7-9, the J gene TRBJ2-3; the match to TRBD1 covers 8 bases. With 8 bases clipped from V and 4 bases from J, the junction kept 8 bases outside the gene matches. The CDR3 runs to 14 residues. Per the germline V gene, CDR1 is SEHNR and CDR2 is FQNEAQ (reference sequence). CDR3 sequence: CASDPQGAADTQYF. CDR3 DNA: TGTGCCAGCGATCCCCAGGGGGCGGCAGATACGCAGTATTTT.

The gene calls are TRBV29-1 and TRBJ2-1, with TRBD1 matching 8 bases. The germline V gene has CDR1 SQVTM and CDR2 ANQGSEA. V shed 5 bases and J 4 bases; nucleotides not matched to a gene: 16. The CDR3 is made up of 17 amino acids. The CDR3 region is CSVSDRGQNRFYNEQFF. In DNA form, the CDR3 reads TGCAGCGTTTCCGACAGGGGCCAAAACCGTTTTTACAATGAGCAGTTCTTC.

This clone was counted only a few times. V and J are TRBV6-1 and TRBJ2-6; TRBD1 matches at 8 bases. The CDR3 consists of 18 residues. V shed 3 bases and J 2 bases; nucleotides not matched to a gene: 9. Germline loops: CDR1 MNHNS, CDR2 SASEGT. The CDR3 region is CASSDPGQAPTGANVLTF. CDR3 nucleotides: TGTGCCAGCAGTGACCCGGGACAGGCTCCCACTGGGGCCAACGTCCTGACTTTC.

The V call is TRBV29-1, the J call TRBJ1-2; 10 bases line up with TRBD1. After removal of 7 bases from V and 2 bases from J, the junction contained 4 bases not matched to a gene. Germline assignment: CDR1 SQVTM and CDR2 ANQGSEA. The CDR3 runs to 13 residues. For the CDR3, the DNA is TGCAGCGCCGAGGGACAGGGGAACTATGGCTACACCTTC. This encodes CSAEGQGNYGYTF.

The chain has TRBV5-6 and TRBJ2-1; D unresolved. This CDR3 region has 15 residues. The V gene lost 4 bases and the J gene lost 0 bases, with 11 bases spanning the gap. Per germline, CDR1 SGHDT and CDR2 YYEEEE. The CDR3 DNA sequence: TGTGCCAGCAGCCCCGGGTTCAGCTCCTACAATGAGCAGTTCTTC. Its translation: CASSPGFSSYNEQFF.

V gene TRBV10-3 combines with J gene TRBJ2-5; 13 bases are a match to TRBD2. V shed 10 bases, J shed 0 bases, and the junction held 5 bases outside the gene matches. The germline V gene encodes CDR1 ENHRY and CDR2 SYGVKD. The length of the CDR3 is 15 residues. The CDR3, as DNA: TGTGCCACCCGGACTAGCGGGGGAAACCAAGAGACCCAGTACTTC. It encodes CATRTSGGNQETQYF.

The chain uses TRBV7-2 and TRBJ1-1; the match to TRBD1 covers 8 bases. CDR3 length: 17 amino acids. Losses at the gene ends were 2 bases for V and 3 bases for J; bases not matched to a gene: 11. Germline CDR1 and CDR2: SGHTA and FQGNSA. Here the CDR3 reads CASSLQGAFIRDTEAFF. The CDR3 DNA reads TGTGCCAGCAGCTTACAGGGGGCTTTTATTAGGGACACTGAAGCTTTCTTT.

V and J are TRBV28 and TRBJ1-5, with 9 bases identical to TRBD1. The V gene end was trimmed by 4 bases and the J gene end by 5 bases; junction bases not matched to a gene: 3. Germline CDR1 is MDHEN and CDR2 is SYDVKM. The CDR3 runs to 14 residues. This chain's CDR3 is CASSWDRVYQPQHF. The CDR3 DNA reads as TGTGCCAGCAGTTGGGACAGGGTTTATCAGCCCCAGCATTTT.

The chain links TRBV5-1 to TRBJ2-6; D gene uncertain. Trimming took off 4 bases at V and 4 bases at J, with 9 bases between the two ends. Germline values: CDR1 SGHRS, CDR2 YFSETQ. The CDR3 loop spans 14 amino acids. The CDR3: CASSVSLGANVLTF. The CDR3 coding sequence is TGCGCCAGCAGCGTTTCCCTGGGGGCCAACGTCCTGACTTTC.

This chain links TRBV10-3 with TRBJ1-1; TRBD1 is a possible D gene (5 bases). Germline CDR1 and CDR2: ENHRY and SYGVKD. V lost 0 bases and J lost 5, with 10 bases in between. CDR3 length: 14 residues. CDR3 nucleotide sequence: TGTGCCATCAGTGAGTCGCAGGGTCCAACTGAAGCTTTCTTT. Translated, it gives CAISESQGPTEAFF.

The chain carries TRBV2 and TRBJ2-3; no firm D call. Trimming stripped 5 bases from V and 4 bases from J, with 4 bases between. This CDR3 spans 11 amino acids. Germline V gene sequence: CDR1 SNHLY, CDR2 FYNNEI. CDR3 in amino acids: CASSFSDTQYF. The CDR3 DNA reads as TGTGCCAGCAGTTTCTCAGATACGCAGTATTTT. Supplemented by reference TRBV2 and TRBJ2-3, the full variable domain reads EPEVTQTPSHQVTQMGQEVILRCVPISNHLYFYWYRQILGQKVEFLVSFYNNEISEKSEIFDDQFSVERPDGSNFTLKIRSTKLEDSAMYFCASSFSDTQYFGPGTRLTVL.

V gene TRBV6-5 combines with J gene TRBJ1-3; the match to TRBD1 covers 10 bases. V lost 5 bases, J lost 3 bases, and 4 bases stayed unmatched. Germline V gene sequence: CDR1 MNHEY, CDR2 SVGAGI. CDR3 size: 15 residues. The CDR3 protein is CASSMTGGNGNTIYF. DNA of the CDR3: TGTGCCAGCAGTATGACAGGGGGCAATGGAAACACCATATATTTT.

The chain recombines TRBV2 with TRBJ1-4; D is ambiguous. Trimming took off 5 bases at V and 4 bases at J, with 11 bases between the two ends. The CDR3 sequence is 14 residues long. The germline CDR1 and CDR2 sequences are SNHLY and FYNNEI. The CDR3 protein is CASSRPGGNEKLFF. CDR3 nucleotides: TGTGCCAGCAGTCGGCCTGGCGGTAATGAAAAACTGTTTTTT.

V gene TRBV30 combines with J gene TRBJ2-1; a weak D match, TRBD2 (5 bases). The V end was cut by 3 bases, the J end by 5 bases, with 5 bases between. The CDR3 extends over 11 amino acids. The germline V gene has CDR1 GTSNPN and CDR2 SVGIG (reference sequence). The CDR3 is CAWSGDNEQFF. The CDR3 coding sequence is TGTGCCTGGAGCGGGGACAATGAGCAGTTCTTC.

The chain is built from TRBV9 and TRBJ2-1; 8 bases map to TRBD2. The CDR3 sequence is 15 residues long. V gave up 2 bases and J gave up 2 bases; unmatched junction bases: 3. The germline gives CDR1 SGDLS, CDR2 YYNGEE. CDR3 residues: CASSVSGGTYNEQFF. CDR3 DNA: TGTGCCAGCAGCGTTTCGGGGGGGACCTACAATGAGCAGTTCTTC.

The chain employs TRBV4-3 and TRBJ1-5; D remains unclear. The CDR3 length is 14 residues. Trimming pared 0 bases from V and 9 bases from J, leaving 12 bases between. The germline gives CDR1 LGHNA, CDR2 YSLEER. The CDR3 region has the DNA TGCGCCAGCAGCCAAGATAGGAGTGAGAGGCCCCAGCATTTT. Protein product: CASSQDRSERPQHF.

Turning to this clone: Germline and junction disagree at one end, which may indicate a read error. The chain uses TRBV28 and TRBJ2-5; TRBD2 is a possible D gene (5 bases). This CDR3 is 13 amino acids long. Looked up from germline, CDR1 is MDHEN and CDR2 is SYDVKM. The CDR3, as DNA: TGTGCCAGTGGTACCCTAGCCACAGAGGCCCAGTACTTC. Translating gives CASGTLATEAQYF.

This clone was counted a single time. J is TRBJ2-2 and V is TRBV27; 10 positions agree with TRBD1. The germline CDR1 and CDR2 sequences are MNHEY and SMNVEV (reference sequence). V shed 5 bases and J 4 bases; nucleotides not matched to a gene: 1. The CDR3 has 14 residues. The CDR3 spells CASSRTGGTGELFF. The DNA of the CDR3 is TGTGCCAGCAGTCGGACAGGGGGCACCGGGGAGCTGTTTTTT.

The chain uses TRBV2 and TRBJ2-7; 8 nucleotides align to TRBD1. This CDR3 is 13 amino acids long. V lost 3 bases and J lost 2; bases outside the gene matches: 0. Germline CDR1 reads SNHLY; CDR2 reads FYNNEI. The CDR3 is CASSETGAYEQYF. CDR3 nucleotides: TGTGCCAGCAGTGAGACAGGGGCCTACGAGCAGTACTTC.

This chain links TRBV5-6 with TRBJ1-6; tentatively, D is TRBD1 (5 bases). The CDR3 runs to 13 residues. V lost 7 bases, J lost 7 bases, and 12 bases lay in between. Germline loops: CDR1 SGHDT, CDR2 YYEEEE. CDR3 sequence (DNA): TGTGCCAGCCTAAGGGGCGCGAATTCACCCCTCCACTTT. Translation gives CASLRGANSPLHF.

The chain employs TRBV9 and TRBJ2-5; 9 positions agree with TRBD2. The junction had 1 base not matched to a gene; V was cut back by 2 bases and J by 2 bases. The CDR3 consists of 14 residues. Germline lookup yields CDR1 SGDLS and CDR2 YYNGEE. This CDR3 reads CASSVLAGQETQYF. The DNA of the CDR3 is TGTGCCAGCAGCGTTCTAGCGGGGCAAGAGACCCAGTACTTC.

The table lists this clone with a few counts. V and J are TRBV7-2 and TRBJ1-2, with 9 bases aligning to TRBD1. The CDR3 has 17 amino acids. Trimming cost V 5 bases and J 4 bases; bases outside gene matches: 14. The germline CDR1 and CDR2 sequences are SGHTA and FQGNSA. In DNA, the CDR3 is TGTGCCAGCAGCCCTAGGACAGGGGCCCCCTTTGGCTATGGCTACACCTTC. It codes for CASSPRTGAPFGYGYTF.

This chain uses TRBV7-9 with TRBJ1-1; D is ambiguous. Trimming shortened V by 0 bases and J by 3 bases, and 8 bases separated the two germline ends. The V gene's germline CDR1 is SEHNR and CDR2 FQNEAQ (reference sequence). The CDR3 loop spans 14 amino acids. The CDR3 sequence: CASSLAVSDTEAFF. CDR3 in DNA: TGTGCCAGCAGCTTAGCAGTGTCGGACACTGAAGCTTTCTTT.

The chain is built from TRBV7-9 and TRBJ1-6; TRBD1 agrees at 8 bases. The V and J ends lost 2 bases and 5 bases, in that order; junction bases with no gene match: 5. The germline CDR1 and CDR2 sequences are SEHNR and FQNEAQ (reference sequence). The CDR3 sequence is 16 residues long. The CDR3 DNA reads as TGTGCCAGCAGCTTACGTCCAGGGGGCAATAATTCACCCCTCCACTTT. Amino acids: CASSLRPGGNNSPLHF.

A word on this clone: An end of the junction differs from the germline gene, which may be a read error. The CDR3 DNA reads TGCAGCGTTGAGTTACAGGGGGGTCAGCCCCAGAATTTT. Its translation: CSVELQGGQPQNF. The chain combines TRBV29-1 with TRBJ1-5; 8 bases line up with TRBD1. The CDR3 covers 13 residues. The germline V gene encodes CDR1 SQVTM and CDR2 ANQGSEA.

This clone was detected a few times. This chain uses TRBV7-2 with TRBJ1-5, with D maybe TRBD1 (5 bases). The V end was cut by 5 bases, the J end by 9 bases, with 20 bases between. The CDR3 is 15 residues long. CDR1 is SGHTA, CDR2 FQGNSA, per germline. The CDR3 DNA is TGTGCCAGCAGCCCTTTCATTTCAGGGTATGGGCCCCAGCATTTT. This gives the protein CASSPFISGYGPQHF. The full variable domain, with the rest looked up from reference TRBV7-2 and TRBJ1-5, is GAGVSQSPSNKVTEKGKDVELRCDPISGHTALYWYRQSLGQGLEFLIYFQGNSAPDKSGLPSDRFSAERTGGSVSTLTIQRTQQEDSAVYLCASSPFISGYGPQHFGDGTRLSIL.